Following are 29 T cell receptor beta chains from one sample sequenced in a study of shared clonotypes between healthy human individuals. Sequencing used immunoSEQ multiplex PCR; TCRdb keeps in-frame clones, though not all of them. The sample includes roughly 120,000 clones, about 63% of them seen just once. The source material was memory CD8+ T cells sorted from blood. Subset meaning: CD45RO+ cells pooled with CCR7-negative TemRA cells. The receptor source for this set is a woman under 40 in good health.

The gene calls are TRBV19 and TRBJ2-2; no definite D call. V was shortened by 5 bases and J by 1 base, with 11 bases between the two germline ends. Germline CDR1 and CDR2: LNHDA and SQIVND (reference sequence). The CDR3 spans 15 residues. The CDR3 sequence: CASSLRGLNTGELFF. Here the CDR3 DNA reads TGTGCCAGTAGTCTCAGAGGCCTGAACACCGGGGAGCTGTTTTTT. Full variable domain (missing parts from reference TRBV19 and TRBJ2-2): DGGITQSPKYLFRKEGQNVTLSCEQNLNHDAMYWYRQDPGQGLRLIYYSQIVNDFQKGDIAEGYSVSREKKESFPLTVTSAQKNPTAFYLCASSLRGLNTGELFFGEGSRLTVL.

This clone came up a few times. J is TRBJ2-2 and V is TRBV5-5; D may be TRBD1 (5 bases). Looked up from germline, CDR1 is SGHKS and CDR2 is YYEKEE (reference sequence). Trimming took 5 bases from V and 4 from J, leaving 21 bases between them. CDR3 length equals 17 residues. DNA for the CDR3: TGTGCCAGCAGAGACAGTGCGTGGGGATTGGGCACCGGGGAGCTGTTTTTT. Residues: CASRDSAWGLGTGELFF. Full variable domain (rest looked up from reference TRBV5-5 and TRBJ2-2): DAGVTQSPTHLIKTRGQQVTLRCSPISGHKSVSWYQQVLGQGPQFIFQYYEKEERGRGNFPDRFSARQFPNYSSELNVNALLLGDSALYLCASRDSAWGLGTGELFFGEGSRLTVL.

The gene calls are TRBV9 and TRBJ2-6; D gene uncertain. V was trimmed by 3 bases and J by 0 bases, leaving 7 bases between them. There are 15 residues in the CDR3. Germline lookup yields CDR1 SGDLS and CDR2 YYNGEE. CDR3 sequence reads: CASSALFSGANVLTF. The DNA of the CDR3 is TGTGCCAGCAGCGCCCTTTTCTCTGGGGCCAACGTCCTGACTTTC.

The rearrangement joins TRBV25-1 to TRBJ2-3; perhaps TRBD2 as D (6 bases). Germline values: CDR1 MGHDK, CDR2 SYGVNS. The CDR3 runs 16 residues. V lost 4 bases and J lost 2, with 16 bases in between. The CDR3 DNA follows: TGTGCCAGCAGTGTAAGCAGACTAGTGGACACAGATACGCAGTATTTT. Translating it yields CASSVSRLVDTDTQYF.

The sample holds a few counts of this clone. The chain employs TRBV4-1 and TRBJ1-1; D call uncertain. Per germline, CDR1 MGHRA and CDR2 YSYEKL. This CDR3 spans 15 amino acids. Between the trimmed V and J ends, which lost 1 base and 2 bases, there was a span of 11 bases. The CDR3 loop is CASSQGDDLNTEAFF. The CDR3 coding sequence is TGCGCCAGCAGCCAAGGTGACGACCTCAACACTGAAGCTTTCTTT.

J is TRBJ1-2 and V is TRBV18, with unresolved D. V lost 4 bases, J lost 0 bases, and 6 bases lay in between. The CDR3 has 13 residues. Germline CDR1 reads KGHSH; CDR2 reads LQKENI. This chain's CDR3 is CASSRKTNYGYTF. Here the CDR3 DNA reads TGTGCCAGCTCACGCAAGACTAACTATGGCTACACCTTC.

There are many counts of this clone. The chain employs TRBV2 and TRBJ2-5, with unresolved D. From germline, CDR1 is SNHLY and CDR2 FYNNEI. V was clipped by 7 bases and J by 11 bases, with 17 bases between them. CDR3 length equals 12 residues. The CDR3 protein is CASISGLTQQYF. The CDR3 DNA sequence: TGTGCCAGCATCTCCGGGCTGACGCAGCAGTACTTC.

The chain has TRBV5-6 and TRBJ2-2; TRBD1 might be the D (5 bases). The V and J ends lost 0 bases and 8 bases respectively, with 17 bases between them. This CDR3 region has 16 residues. CDR1 and CDR2 (germline): SGHDT, YYEEEE. The CDR3 region has the DNA TGTGCCAGCAGCTTGGCCCATCCGGACAATATTGGGGAGCTGTTTTTT. Protein product: CASSLAHPDNIGELFF.

The V call is TRBV2, the J call TRBJ1-1, with a weak D call TRBD1 (5 bases). This CDR3 comprises 17 residues. CDR1 and CDR2 from the germline V gene are SNHLY and FYNNEI. Trimming took 7 bases from V and 3 from J, leaving 24 bases between them. DNA for the CDR3: TGTGCCAGCACCAGAGGACCCCTCTTGGGACGCCACACTGAAGCTTTCTTT. Amino acids: CASTRGPLLGRHTEAFF.

This rearrangement joins TRBV5-1 to TRBJ2-5; perhaps TRBD2 as D (5 bases). The V gene lost 3 bases and the J gene lost 2 bases, with 11 bases spanning the gap. The CDR3 sequence is 14 residues long. Germline V gene lookup returns CDR1 SGHRS and CDR2 YFSETQ. The CDR3 DNA reads TGCGCCAGCAGCTGGCGGGCCTATCAAGAGACCCAGTACTTC. This encodes CASSWRAYQETQYF.

This clone was seen more than once but under ten times. This chain joins TRBV11-3 and TRBJ2-7; D is uncertain. Per germline, CDR1 SGHNT and CDR2 YENEEA. The CDR3 has 12 amino acids. Deletions cut 6 bases from V and 7 bases from J, with 13 bases between. CDR3 nucleotide sequence: TGTGCCAGCAGTCCCGAGATTGGGGAGCAGTACTTC. Translating it yields CASSPEIGEQYF. Drawing the rest from reference TRBV11-3 and TRBJ2-7, the complete variable domain is EAGVVQSPRYKIIEKKQPVAFWCNPISGHNTLYWYLQNLGQGPELLIRYENEEAVDDSQLPKDRFSAERLKGVDSTLKIQPAELGDSAVYLCASSPEIGEQYFGPGTRLTVT.

The V gene is TRBV9, the J gene TRBJ2-3, with 10 bases aligning to TRBD2. Germline CDR1 and CDR2: SGDLS and YYNGEE. CDR3 length: 16 amino acids. The V segment lost 3 bases and the J segment 0 bases; nucleotides outside the gene matches: 4. CDR3 amino acids: CASSERAGGSTDTQYF. The CDR3 nucleotides are TGTGCCAGCAGCGAACGAGCGGGAGGGAGCACAGATACGCAGTATTTT.

The genes are TRBV7-9 and TRBJ2-5; D gene unclear. Trimming took off 0 bases at V and 4 bases at J, with 9 bases between the two ends. The germline V gene encodes CDR1 SEHNR and CDR2 FQNEAQ (reference sequence). The CDR3 has 14 residues. The CDR3 spells CASSLAAVAETQYF. The CDR3 coding sequence is TGTGCCAGCAGCTTAGCCGCAGTAGCAGAGACCCAGTACTTC.

This chain uses TRBV28 with TRBJ1-4; D is perhaps TRBD1 (5 bases). The CDR3 is 13 residues long. Looked up from germline, CDR1 is MDHEN and CDR2 is SYDVKM. The V end lost 4 bases, the J end lost 8 bases, and 11 bases lay between the germline ends. CDR3 sequence reads: CASSSRVEEKLFF. The CDR3 DNA reads TGTGCCAGCAGTTCCAGGGTCGAGGAAAAACTGTTTTTT.

This clone was seen just once. For the CDR3, the DNA is TGCGCCAGCAGCTTGGAGGAGGTACCCAGCAATGAGCAGTTCTTC. Its protein product is CASSLEEVPSNEQFF. The chain joins TRBV5-1 to TRBJ2-1; perhaps TRBD2 as D (5 bases). V shed 0 bases and J shed 6 bases, with 13 bases lying between them. The germline CDR1 and CDR2 sequences are SGHRS and YFSETQ. The CDR3 consists of 15 residues.

Ten or more counts support this clone. J is TRBJ2-5 and V is TRBV25-1, with a tentative D call TRBD1 (6 bases). Trimming shortened V by 5 bases and J by 5 bases, and 15 bases separated the two germline ends. This CDR3 spans 14 amino acids. Germline CDR1 reads MGHDK; CDR2 reads SYGVNS. The CDR3 is CASSITGQGETQYF. CDR3 bases: TGTGCCAGCAGTATAACAGGGCAAGGGGAGACCCAGTACTTC.

The chain joins TRBV27 to TRBJ2-7; TRBD2 is a possible D gene (7 bases). Trimming removed 3 bases at V and 2 bases at J, with 14 bases between. The CDR3 spans 15 residues. Germline V gene lookup returns CDR1 MNHEY and CDR2 SMNVEV (reference sequence). This CDR3 is CASSFLGGAPYEQYF. CDR3 sequence (DNA): TGTGCCAGCAGTTTCCTGGGGGGGGCCCCCTACGAGCAGTACTTC.

There are a few counts of this clone. V is TRBV18 and J is TRBJ2-2; D uncertain. CDR3 length: 15 residues. V lost 0 bases to trimming and J lost 5 bases, with 10 bases between them. Germline V gives CDR1 KGHSH, CDR2 LQKENI. CDR3 nucleotide sequence: TGTGCCAGCTCACCACCTTATTCTGAGACCGGGGAGCTGTTTTTT. As protein: CASSPPYSETGELFF.

This chain connects TRBV13 to TRBJ1-5, with D possibly being TRBD1 (5 bases). This CDR3 has 14 amino acids. Germline-derived CDR1 and CDR2 are PRHDT and FYEKMQ (reference sequence). V was pared by 5 bases and J by 4 bases, with 12 bases between. CDR3 DNA: TGTGCCAGCAGCCTCCGCGGGGCTAATCAGCCCCAGCATTTT. Translating it yields CASSLRGANQPQHF.

The rearrangement links TRBV19 to TRBJ2-2; TRBD2 is a possible D gene (6 bases). V lost 5 bases to trimming and J lost 3 bases, with 10 bases between them. CDR1 is LNHDA, CDR2 SQIVND, per germline (reference sequence). CDR3 length: 14 residues. The chain's CDR3 is CASSLGTYTGELFF. The CDR3 nucleotides read TGTGCCAGTAGTCTGGGGACTTACACCGGGGAGCTGTTTTTT.

As regards this clone: The junction departs from the called germline gene at one end, perhaps through a read error. The chain carries TRBV7-9 and TRBJ1-1; D is perhaps TRBD1 (5 bases). Germline lookup yields CDR1 SEHNR and CDR2 FQNEAQ (reference sequence). This CDR3 is built from 13 residues. CDR3 DNA: TGTGCCAGCAGAAGCGGGGGGAACGCTGAAGCTTTCTTT. Its translation: CASRSGGNAEAFF.

This chain joins TRBV5-4 and TRBJ2-7; D is uncertain. The germline CDR1 and CDR2 sequences are SGHNT and YYREEE (reference sequence). With 4 bases removed from V and 0 bases from J, the gap between germline ends came to 17 bases. The CDR3 sequence is 16 residues long. This CDR3 is CASSPEELLSSYEQYF. The CDR3 DNA sequence: TGTGCCAGCAGCCCGGAAGAACTATTAAGCTCCTACGAGCAGTACTTC.

The V gene is TRBV6-4, the J gene TRBJ2-1; TRBD2 matches 8 bases. The germline V gene encodes CDR1 MRHNA and CDR2 SNTAGT. The CDR3 runs 16 residues. Trimming at V came to 2 bases and at J to 6 bases, leaving 9 bases not matched to a gene. As DNA, the CDR3 is TGTGCCAGCAGTGACAGTAAGAGCGGGGGAGGCAATGAGCAGTTCTTC. Its translation: CASSDSKSGGGNEQFF.

The V gene is TRBV27, the J gene TRBJ2-6; 8 bases align to TRBD1. The germline V gene has CDR1 MNHEY and CDR2 SMNVEV (reference sequence). J was trimmed by 2 bases and V by 4 bases; bases with no gene match: 10. The CDR3 length is 18 residues. Here the CDR3 reads CASSSRTGKVPGANVLTF. In DNA, the CDR3 is TGTGCCAGCAGTTCCCGGACAGGGAAGGTACCTGGGGCCAACGTCCTGACTTTC.

Ten or more counts support this clone. CDR3: CASSFRDGGGGGYTF. CDR3 sequence (DNA): TGTGCCAGCAGCTTCCGGGACGGCGGAGGAGGGGGCTACACCTTC. The chain carries TRBV21-1 and TRBJ1-2. TRBV21-1 is an annotated pseudogene. The CDR3 is made up of 15 amino acids.

This clone has only a few counts. V and J are TRBV5-4 and TRBJ1-5; D remains ambiguous. The CDR3 spans 14 residues. The V end lost 1 base, the J end lost 2 bases, and 7 bases lay between the germline ends. CDR1 SGHNT and CDR2 YYREEE come from the germline V gene (reference sequence). Written as DNA, the CDR3 is TGTGCCAGCAGCTTGTGGGGTCGCAATCAGCCCCAGCATTTT. This encodes CASSLWGRNQPQHF.

CDR3 residues: CASSQCVRGYEQYF. Written as DNA, the CDR3 is TGCGCCAGCAGTCAATGCGTACGTGGGTACGAGCAGTACTTC. The chain uses TRBV23-1 and TRBJ2-7; D not resolved. TRBV23-1 is labeled an ORF, and its function is uncertain. V was trimmed by 1 base and J by 4 bases, leaving 11 bases between them. The CDR3 covers 14 residues.

This clone has a handful of counts. The rearrangement uses TRBV7-8 and TRBJ2-5, with D maybe TRBD2 (6 bases). CDR1 is SGHVS, CDR2 FQNEAQ, per germline. The CDR3 consists of 17 residues. Trimming removed 3 bases at V and 4 bases at J, with 21 bases between. The CDR3 region has the DNA TGTGCCAGCAGCTTGTATTTTACGGCGGGACTTCGAGAGACCCAGTACTTC. This translates into CASSLYFTAGLRETQYF.

This clone was seen many times. V and J are TRBV27 and TRBJ2-7, with 7 bases identical to TRBD2. The trim removed 6 bases at V and 6 bases at J, leaving 17 bases unmatched. The CDR3 has 16 amino acids. CDR1 MNHEY and CDR2 SMNVEV come from the germline V gene (reference sequence). The CDR3 nucleotides are TGTGCCAGCAGCTTACTTGCGGGAGTAGGGGTGGGCGAGCAGTACTTC. This sequence encodes CASSLLAGVGVGEQYF.